Described below is a single T cell receptor (beta chain) sequence and its context. Authors' processing steps: Counts of nucleated cells, estimated from reference gene primer amplification, were obtained. The assay was immunoSEQ multiplex PCR, and TCRdb's table has in-frame clones only and misses some. V and J calls and clone size follow that table, whereas D and trimming were derived from the DNA. This sample yields over 80,000 clones, of which 86% are seen a single time; approximately 1.2% belongs to the top ten. These data belong to a study of blood T cell repertoires in COVID-19. Looking at the study overall: Sources were T cells, B-cell-depleted T cells, or PBMCs; the material itself was cDNA or gDNA.

Germline CDR1 SGHVS, CDR2 FQNEAQ. With 5 bases clipped from V and 2 bases from J, the junction kept 7 bases outside the gene matches. The length of the CDR3 is 16 residues. The chain employs TRBV7-8 and TRBJ2-7, with TRBD2 identical over 12 bases. This receptor was identified in an elderly man with active or convalescent COVID-19. Sequencing was done on a sample of peripheral blood. The CDR3 spells CASSNELAGGTYEQYF. DNA for the CDR3: TGTGCCAGCAGCAACGAACTAGCGGGAGGTACCTACGAGCAGTACTTC. The entire variable domain, with the rest obtained from reference TRBV7-8 and TRBJ2-7, is as follows: GAGVSQSPRYKVAKRGQDVALRCDPISGHVSLFWYQQALGQGPEFLTYFQNEAQLDKSGLPSDRFFAERPEGSVSTLKIQRTQQEDSAVYLCASSNELAGGTYEQYFGPGTRLTVT.